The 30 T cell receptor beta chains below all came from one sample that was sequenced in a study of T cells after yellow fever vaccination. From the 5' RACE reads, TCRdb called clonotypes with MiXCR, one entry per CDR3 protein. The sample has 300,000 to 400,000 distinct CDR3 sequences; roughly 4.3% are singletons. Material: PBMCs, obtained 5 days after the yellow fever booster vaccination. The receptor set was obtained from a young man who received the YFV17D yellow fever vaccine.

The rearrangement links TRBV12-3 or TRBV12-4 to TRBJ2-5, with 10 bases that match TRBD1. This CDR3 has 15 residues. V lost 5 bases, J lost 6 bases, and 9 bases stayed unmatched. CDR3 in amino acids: CASSAPGQGMKTQYF. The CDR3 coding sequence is TGTGCCAGCAGTGCGCCGGGACAGGGGATGAAGACCCAGTACTTC.

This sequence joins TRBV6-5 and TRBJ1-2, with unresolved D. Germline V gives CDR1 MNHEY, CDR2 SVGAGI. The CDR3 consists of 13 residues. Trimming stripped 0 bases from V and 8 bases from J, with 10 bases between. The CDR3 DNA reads TGTGCCAGCAGTTACTCCTCGTCTAACGGCTACACCTTC. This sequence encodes CASSYSSSNGYTF.

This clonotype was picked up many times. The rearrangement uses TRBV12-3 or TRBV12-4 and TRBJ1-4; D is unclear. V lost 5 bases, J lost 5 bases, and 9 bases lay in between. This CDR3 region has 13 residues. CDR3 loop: CASSRQENEKLFF. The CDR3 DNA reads TGTGCCAGCAGTCGCCAGGAGAATGAAAAACTGTTTTTT.

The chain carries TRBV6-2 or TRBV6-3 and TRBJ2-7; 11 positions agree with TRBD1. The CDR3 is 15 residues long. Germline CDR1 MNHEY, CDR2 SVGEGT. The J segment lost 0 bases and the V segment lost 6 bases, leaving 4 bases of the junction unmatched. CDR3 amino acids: CASSRDRGSSYEQYV. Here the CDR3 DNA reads TGTGCCAGCAGCCGGGACAGGGGGAGCTCCTACGAGCAGTACGTC.

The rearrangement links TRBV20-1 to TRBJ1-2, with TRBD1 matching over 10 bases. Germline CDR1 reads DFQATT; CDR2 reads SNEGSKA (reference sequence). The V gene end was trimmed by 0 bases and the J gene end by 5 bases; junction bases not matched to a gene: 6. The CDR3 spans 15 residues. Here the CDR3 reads CSAREFGTGDYGYTF. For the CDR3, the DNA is TGCAGTGCTAGAGAATTTGGGACAGGGGATTATGGCTACACCTTC.

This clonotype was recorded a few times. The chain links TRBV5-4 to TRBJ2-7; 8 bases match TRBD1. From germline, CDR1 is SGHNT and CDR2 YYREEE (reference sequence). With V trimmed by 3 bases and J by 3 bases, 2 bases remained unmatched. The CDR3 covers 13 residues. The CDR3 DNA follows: TGTGCCAGCAGCTCGACAGGGGACTACGAGCAGTACTTC. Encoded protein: CASSSTGDYEQYF.

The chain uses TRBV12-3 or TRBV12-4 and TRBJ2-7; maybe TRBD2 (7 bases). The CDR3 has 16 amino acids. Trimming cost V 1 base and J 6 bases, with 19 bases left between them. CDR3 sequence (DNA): TGTGCCAGCAGTTTAGGAGGGGGGGGGGAGCTGGCCGAGCAGTACTTC. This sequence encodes CASSLGGGGELAEQYF.

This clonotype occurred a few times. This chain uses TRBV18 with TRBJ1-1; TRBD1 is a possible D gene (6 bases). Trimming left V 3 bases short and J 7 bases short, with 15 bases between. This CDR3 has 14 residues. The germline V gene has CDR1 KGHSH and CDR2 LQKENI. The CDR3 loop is CASSPRGVLDEAFF. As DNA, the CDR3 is TGTGCCAGCTCACCTAGGGGGGTTTTGGATGAAGCTTTCTTT.

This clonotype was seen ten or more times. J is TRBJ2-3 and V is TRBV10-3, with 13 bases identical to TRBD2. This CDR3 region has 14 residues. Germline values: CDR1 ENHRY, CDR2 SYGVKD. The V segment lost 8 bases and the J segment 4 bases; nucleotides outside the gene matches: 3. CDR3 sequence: CAIGTSGVADTQYF. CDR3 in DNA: TGTGCCATCGGGACTAGCGGGGTTGCAGATACGCAGTATTTT.

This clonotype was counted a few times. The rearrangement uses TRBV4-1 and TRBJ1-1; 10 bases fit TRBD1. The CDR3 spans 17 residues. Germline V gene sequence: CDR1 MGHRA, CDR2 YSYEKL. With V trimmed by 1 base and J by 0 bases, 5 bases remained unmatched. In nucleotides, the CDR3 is TGCGCCAGCAGCCAAGTCGGGACAGGGGTCATGAACACTGAAGCTTTCTTT. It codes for CASSQVGTGVMNTEAFF.

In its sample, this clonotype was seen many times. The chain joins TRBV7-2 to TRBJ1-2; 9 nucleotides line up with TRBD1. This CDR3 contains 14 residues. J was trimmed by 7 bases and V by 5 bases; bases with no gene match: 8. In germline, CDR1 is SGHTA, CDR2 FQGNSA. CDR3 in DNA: TGTGCCAGCAGCCTGAACAGGGGGCTAAGTGGCTACACCTTC. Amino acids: CASSLNRGLSGYTF.

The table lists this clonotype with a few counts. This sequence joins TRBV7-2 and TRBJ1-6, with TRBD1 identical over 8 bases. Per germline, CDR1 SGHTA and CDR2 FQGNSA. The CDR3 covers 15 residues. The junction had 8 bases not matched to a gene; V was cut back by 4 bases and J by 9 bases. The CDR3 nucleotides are TGTGCCAGCAGCTATTCAGGGGGCGCCGGTTCACCCCTCCACTTT. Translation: CASSYSGGAGSPLHF.

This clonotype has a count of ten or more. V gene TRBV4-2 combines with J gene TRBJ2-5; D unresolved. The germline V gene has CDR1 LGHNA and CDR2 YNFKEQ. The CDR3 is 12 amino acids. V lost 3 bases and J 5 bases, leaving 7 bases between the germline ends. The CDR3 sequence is CASSHPRETQYF. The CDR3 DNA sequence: TGTGCCAGCAGCCACCCGCGCGAGACCCAGTACTTC.

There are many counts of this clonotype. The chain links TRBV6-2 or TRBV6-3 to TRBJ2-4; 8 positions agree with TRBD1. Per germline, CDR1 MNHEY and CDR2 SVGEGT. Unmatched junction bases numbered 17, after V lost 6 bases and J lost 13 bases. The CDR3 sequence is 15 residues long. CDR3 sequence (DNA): TGTGCCAGCAGATCTACCGGGACAGGTCTGGGTTTGCAGTACTTC. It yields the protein CASRSTGTGLGLQYF.

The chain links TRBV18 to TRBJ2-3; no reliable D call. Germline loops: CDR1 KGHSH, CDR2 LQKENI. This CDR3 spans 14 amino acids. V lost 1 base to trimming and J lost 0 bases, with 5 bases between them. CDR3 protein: CASSPLTSTDTQYF. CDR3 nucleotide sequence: TGTGCCAGCTCACCACTCACTAGCACAGATACGCAGTATTTT.

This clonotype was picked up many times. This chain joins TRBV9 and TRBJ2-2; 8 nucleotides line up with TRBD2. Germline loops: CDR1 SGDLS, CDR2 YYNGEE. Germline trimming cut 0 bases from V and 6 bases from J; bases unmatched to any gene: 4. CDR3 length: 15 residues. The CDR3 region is CASSVVGSGAGELFF. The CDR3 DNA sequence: TGTGCCAGCAGCGTAGTGGGTAGCGGGGCCGGGGAGCTGTTTTTT.

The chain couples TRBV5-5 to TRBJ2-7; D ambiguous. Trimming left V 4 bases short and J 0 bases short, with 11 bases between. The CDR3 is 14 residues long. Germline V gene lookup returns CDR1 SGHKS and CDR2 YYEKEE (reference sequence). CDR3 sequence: CASSTYFNSYEQYV. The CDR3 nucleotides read TGTGCCAGCAGCACCTATTTCAACTCCTACGAGCAGTACGTC.

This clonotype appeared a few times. CDR3 coding DNA: TGCGCCAGCAGCTTGGCCCCGGAACGAGTGGACAGCTACAATGAGCAGTTCTTC. This translates into CASSLAPERVDSYNEQFF. The chain links TRBV5-1 to TRBJ2-1; TRBD1 is a possible D gene (6 bases). The CDR3 consists of 18 residues. The V gene's germline CDR1 is SGHRS and CDR2 YFSETQ. V shed 0 bases and J shed 3 bases, with 19 bases lying between them. Using reference TRBV5-1 and TRBJ2-1 for the parts outside the CDR3, the full variable domain is KAGVTQTPRYLIKTRGQQVTLSCSPISGHRSVSWYQQTPGQGLQFLFEYFSETQRNKGNFPGRFSGRQFSNSRSEMNVSTLELGDSALYLCASSLAPERVDSYNEQFFGPGTRLTVL.

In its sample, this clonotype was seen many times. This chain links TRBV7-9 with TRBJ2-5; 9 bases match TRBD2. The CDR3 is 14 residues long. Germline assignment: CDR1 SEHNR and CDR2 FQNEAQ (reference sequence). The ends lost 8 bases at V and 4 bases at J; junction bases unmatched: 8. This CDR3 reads CASSERGASETQYF. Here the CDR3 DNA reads TGTGCCAGCTCTGAGCGGGGGGCATCAGAGACCCAGTACTTC.

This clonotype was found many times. CDR3 nucleotides: TGTGCCAGCAGCCGGGGACAGGAAGAGGAAAAACTGTTTTTT. This sequence encodes CASSRGQEEEKLFF. The chain carries TRBV7-9 and TRBJ1-4; 8 bases agree with TRBD1. V trimming: 5 bases; J trimming: 8 bases; junction bases outside the gene matches: 7. From germline, CDR1 is SEHNR and CDR2 FQNEAQ (reference sequence). The CDR3 runs to 14 residues.

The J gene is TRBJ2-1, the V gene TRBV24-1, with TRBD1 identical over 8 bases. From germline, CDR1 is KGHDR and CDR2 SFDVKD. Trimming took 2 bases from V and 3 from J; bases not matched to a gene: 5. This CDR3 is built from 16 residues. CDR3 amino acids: CATSDSSGQDYNEQFF. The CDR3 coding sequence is TGTGCCACCAGTGATTCCTCGGGACAGGACTACAATGAGCAGTTCTTC.

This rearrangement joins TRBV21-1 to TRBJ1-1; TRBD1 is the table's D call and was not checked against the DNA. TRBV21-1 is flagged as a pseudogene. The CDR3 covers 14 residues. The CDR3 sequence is CASSPGQGLGEAFF. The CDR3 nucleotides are TGTGCCAGCAGCCCGGGACAGGGTTTGGGTGAAGCTTTCTTT.

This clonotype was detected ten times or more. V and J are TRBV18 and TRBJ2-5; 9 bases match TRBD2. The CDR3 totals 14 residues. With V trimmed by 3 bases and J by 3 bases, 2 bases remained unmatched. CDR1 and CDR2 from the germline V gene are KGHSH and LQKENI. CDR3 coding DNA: TGTGCCAGCTCACCGCGACTAGCGGAAGAGACCCAGTACTTC. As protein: CASSPRLAEETQYF.

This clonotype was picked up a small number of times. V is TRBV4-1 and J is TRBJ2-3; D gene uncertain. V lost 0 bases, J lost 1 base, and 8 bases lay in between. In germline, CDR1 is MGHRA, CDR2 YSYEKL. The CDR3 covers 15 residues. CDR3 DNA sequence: TGCGCCAGCAGCCAAGATGTCCCAGGCACAGATACGCAGTATTTT. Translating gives CASSQDVPGTDTQYF.

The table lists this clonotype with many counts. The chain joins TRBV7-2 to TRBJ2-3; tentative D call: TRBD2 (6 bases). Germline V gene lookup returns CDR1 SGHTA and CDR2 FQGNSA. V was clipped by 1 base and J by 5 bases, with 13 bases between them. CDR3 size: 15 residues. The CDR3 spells CASSLGLAGRDTQYF. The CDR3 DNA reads TGTGCCAGCAGCTTAGGGCTGGCGGGGAGAGATACGCAGTATTTT.

As DNA, the CDR3 is TGTGCCAGCAGCTTAAGTCGAGTAATATCGGGGGTTGGCACAGATACGCAGTATTTT. Translation gives CASSLSRVISGVGTDTQYF. The chain joins TRBV11-2 to TRBJ2-3; D might be TRBD2 (6 bases). CDR3 size: 19 residues. V gave up 2 bases and J gave up 1 base, with 22 bases separating them. The V gene's germline CDR1 is SGHAT and CDR2 FQNNGV.

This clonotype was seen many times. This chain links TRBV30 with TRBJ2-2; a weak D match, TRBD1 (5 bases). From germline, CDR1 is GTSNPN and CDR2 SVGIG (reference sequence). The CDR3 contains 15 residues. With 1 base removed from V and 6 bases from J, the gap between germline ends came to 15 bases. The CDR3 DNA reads TGTGCCTGGAGTGGAACGTTGTTGGGGCCCGGGGAGCTGTTTTTT. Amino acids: CAWSGTLLGPGELFF.

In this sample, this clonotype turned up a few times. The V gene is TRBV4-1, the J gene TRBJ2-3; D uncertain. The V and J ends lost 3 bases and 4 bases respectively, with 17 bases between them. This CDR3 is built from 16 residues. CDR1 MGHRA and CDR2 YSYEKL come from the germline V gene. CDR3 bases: TGCGCCAGCAGCCATCCGAAAAGCAAGAGTGCAGATACGCAGTATTTT. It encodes CASSHPKSKSADTQYF.

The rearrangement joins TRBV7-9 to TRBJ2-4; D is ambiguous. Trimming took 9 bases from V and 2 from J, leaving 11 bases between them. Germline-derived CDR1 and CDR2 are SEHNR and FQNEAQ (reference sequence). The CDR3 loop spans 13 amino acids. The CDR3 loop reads CASSQGPKNIQYF. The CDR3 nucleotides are TGTGCCAGTTCCCAAGGTCCCAAAAACATTCAGTACTTC.

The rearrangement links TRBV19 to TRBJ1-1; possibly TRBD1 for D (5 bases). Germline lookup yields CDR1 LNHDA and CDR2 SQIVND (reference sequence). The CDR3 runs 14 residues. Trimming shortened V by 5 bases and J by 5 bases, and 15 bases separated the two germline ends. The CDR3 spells CASSSPPQVTEAFF. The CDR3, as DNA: TGTGCCAGTAGTTCCCCCCCACAGGTAACTGAAGCTTTCTTT.